The 9 T cell receptor beta chains presented below share a single source sample, sequenced in a study of TIL therapy for anti-PD-1-resistant metastatic lung cancer. The sample's time point: pre-treatment sample, taken before nivolumab and TIL therapy. This was the immunoSEQ v3 assay. Assay used: immunoSEQ multiplex PCR; TCRdb lists only in-frame clones, some missing. The sample includes 55,000 to 70,000 clones, around 87% of them seen just once. This sample comprised blood, obtained at baseline. These receptors all come from a person between 25 and 79 years old with non-small cell lung cancer.

This clone was seen just once. This chain connects TRBV6-1 to TRBJ1-4, with D possibly being TRBD1 (5 bases). Germline values: CDR1 MNHNS, CDR2 SASEGT. The CDR3 has 16 residues. Deletions cut 2 bases from V and 4 bases from J, with 14 bases between. The CDR3 DNA reads as TGTGCCAGCAGTGAAAGAAGGGGCAATGGTAATGAAAAACTGTTTTTT. It encodes CASSERRGNGNEKLFF.

The gene calls are TRBV9 and TRBJ2-6, with 7 positions matching TRBD2. The CDR3 contains 17 residues. The trim removed 3 bases at V and 2 bases at J, leaving 8 bases unmatched. In germline, CDR1 is SGDLS, CDR2 YYNGEE. CDR3 amino acids: CASSERPGTTGANVLTF. In nucleotides, the CDR3 is TGTGCCAGCAGCGAGCGGCCCGGGACTACTGGGGCCAACGTCCTGACTTTC.

This clone was seen a single time. The genes are TRBV7-9 and TRBJ2-2; D call uncertain. Germline-derived CDR1 and CDR2 are SEHNR and FQNEAQ (reference sequence). V shed 5 bases and J shed 4 bases, with 11 bases lying between them. CDR3 length equals 14 residues. CDR3 sequence (DNA): TGTGCCAGCAGCCCCCGTTCGGGCACCGGGGAGCTGTTTTTT. Residues: CASSPRSGTGELFF.

V gene TRBV12-3 or TRBV12-4 combines with J gene TRBJ1-1, with D possibly being TRBD1 (6 bases). V lost 6 bases, J lost 5 bases, and 10 bases lay in between. This CDR3 has 12 residues. This CDR3 reads CASRGGRTEAFF. CDR3 coding DNA: TGTGCCAGCAGAGGGGGAAGGACTGAAGCTTTCTTT.

This rearrangement joins TRBV7-2 to TRBJ2-1; 8 bases are a match to TRBD2. With V trimmed by 5 bases and J by 4 bases, 4 bases remained unmatched. The germline gives CDR1 SGHTA, CDR2 FQGNSA. The CDR3 consists of 14 residues. The CDR3 nucleotides read TGTGCCAGCAGCCCGTCTAGCGGGTACAATGAGCAGTTCTTC. Amino acid sequence: CASSPSSGYNEQFF.

Comment on this clone: At one of its ends the junction is not consistent with the germline gene, which may arise from a read error. The V and J genes are TRBV3-1 (or the pseudogene TRBV3-2) and TRBJ2-7, with D possibly matching TRBD2 (5 bases). Germline CDR1 is LGHDT and CDR2 is YNNKEL (reference sequence). The CDR3 runs to 13 residues. The CDR3 nucleotides read TGTGCCAGCAGCCTGAGGGCCTCCCACGAGCAGTACTTC. It translates to CASSLRASHEQYF.

The rearrangement uses TRBV28 and TRBJ1-2, with D hard to call. Per the germline V gene, CDR1 is MDHEN and CDR2 is SYDVKM. CDR3 length: 11 amino acids. Trimming stripped 3 bases from V and 6 bases from J, with 5 bases between. CDR3 protein: CASSLADGYTF. The CDR3 DNA reads TGTGCCAGCAGTTTGGCCGATGGCTACACCTTC.

The genes are TRBV30 and TRBJ2-5; TRBD1 agrees at 8 bases. This CDR3 spans 15 amino acids. The trim removed 5 bases at V and 4 bases at J, leaving 12 bases unmatched. Germline CDR1 GTSNPN, CDR2 SVGIG (reference sequence). The DNA for the CDR3 is TGTGCCTGGTTTATCGGACAGGGTATACGAGAGACCCAGTACTTC. Translated: CAWFIGQGIRETQYF. The full variable domain, with the rest looked up from reference TRBV30 and TRBJ2-5, is SQTIHQWPATLVQPVGSPLSLECTVEGTSNPNLYWYRQAAGRGLQLLFYSVGIGQISSEVPQNLSASRPQDRQFILSSKKLLLSDSGFYLCAWFIGQGIRETQYFGPGTRLLVL.

This chain's CDR3 is CASSPQGSEPPLHF. The CDR3, as DNA: TGCGCCAGCAGCCCGCAGGGGAGTGAGCCACCCCTCCACTTT. The V and J genes are TRBV5-1 and TRBJ1-6; possibly TRBD1 for D (6 bases). Germline CDR1 is SGHRS and CDR2 is YFSETQ. With 4 bases removed from V and 11 bases from J, the gap between germline ends came to 16 bases. The CDR3 is 14 residues long.